A single T cell receptor (beta chain) is shown here with its context. This sample stems from a study of blood T cell repertoires in COVID-19. The method was immunoSEQ multiplex PCR; TCRdb's version includes in-frame clones alone and lacks a portion of them. Among 200,000 to 250,000 clones, approximately 90% were seen once, and the ten largest hold around 2.2%. The CDR3 has 15 amino acids. Deletions cut 6 bases from V and 7 bases from J, with 21 bases between. CDR1 is KGHSH, CDR2 LQKENI, per germline. This receptor was identified in a man aged 30-40 years who had recovered from COVID-19. The V and J genes are TRBV18 and TRBJ1-1; the D gene is possibly TRBD1 (5 bases). The material sequenced was peripheral blood. The CDR3 DNA reads TGTGCCAGCTCCGGACGTCTGGGGGGAAGCGTTGAAGCTTTCTTT. Its translation is CASSGRLGGSVEAFF. Variable domain in full (rest from reference TRBV18 and TRBJ1-1): NAGVMQNPRHLVRRRGQEARLRCSPMKGHSHVYWYRQLPEEGLKFMVYLQKENIIDESGMPKERFSAEFPKEGPSILRIQQVVRGDSAAYFCASSGRLGGSVEAFFGQGTRLTVV.